This is a list of T cell receptor beta chains from one sample in a study of technical replicates of blood from four donors. TCRdb keeps only in-frame clones here, not all; method: immunoSEQ multiplex PCR. The profile shows 90,000 or so clones, roughly 94% of them singletons. What was sequenced was T cells isolated from PBMCs. These receptors originate from a human donor in good health. The CDR3 runs from the conserved cysteine through the conserved F or W. The D gene is left open where the match is weak. Only some rows state a clone size, as once, few, many or a class for expanded clones.

once	TRBV7-6	TRBJ2-6	-	CASLGGYGANVLTF	TGTGCCAGCCTGGGAGGTTATGGGGCCAACGTCCTGACTTTC
-	TRBV30	TRBJ1-3	-	CAWSPGLLSSGNTIYF	TGTGCCTGGTCCCCGGGACTTTTATCCTCTGGAAACACCATATATTTT
-	TRBV5-4	TRBJ1-2	TRBD1	CASSRDSPTLNYGYTF	TGTGCCAGCAGCAGGGACAGCCCTACCCTTAACTATGGCTACACCTTC
-	TRBV5-4	TRBJ1-5	TRBD1	CASSKDRGNQPQHF	TGTGCCAGCAGCAAGGACAGGGGGAATCAGCCCCAGCATTTT
-	TRBV28	TRBJ1-1	-	CASSLPGNTEAFF	TGTGCCAGCAGTTTGCCAGGGAACACTGAAGCTTTCTTT
-	TRBV4-1	TRBJ1-5	-	CASSQGQDNQPQHF	TGCGCCAGCAGCCAAGGACAGGATAATCAGCCCCAGCATTTT
-	TRBV28	TRBJ2-1	TRBD1	CASRGQGPTYNEQFF	TGTGCCAGCAGGGGACAGGGACCTACCTACAATGAGCAGTTCTTC
-	TRBV27	TRBJ2-7	-	CASSLRQGTNEQYF	TGTGCCAGCAGTTTACGGCAGGGTACTAACGAGCAGTACTTC
once	TRBV9	TRBJ2-5	-	CASSVANFPQETQYF	TGTGCCAGCAGCGTAGCTAACTTCCCCCAAGAGACCCAGTACTTC
-	TRBV19	TRBJ2-7	-	CASSFTSINYEQYF	TGTGCCAGTAGCTTTACATCCATTAATTACGAGCAGTACTTC
-	TRBV6-1	TRBJ2-5	-	CASTSFWTVQETQYF	TGTGCCAGCACCTCCTTCTGGACTGTACAAGAGACCCAGTACTTC
once	TRBV19	TRBJ1-2	TRBD1	CASTEGGGGYTF	TGTGCCAGTACTGAAGGGGGCGGCGGCTACACCTTC
-	TRBV7-9	TRBJ2-7	-	CASSPGGHPSYEQYF	TGTGCCAGCAGCCCCGGCGGACACCCCTCCTACGAGCAGTACTTC
-	TRBV9	TRBJ2-1	-	CASSPRRDSYNEQFF	TGTGCCAGCAGCCCTCGGAGGGACTCCTACAATGAGCAGTTCTTC
-	TRBV19	TRBJ1-5	-	CASREGNQPQHF	TGTGCCAGTAGGGAGGGCAATCAGCCCCAGCATTTT
-	TRBV27	TRBJ2-6	-	CASSTTVTGILNSGANVLTF	TGTGCCAGCAGTACAACCGTAACGGGGATTCTAAACTCTGGGGCCAACGTCCTGACTTTC
-	TRBV7-8	TRBJ2-7	-	CASSLITGGEQYF	TGTGCCAGCAGCTTAATTACGGGTGGGGAGCAGTACTTC
-	TRBV2	TRBJ2-5	TRBD2	CASRGTRDTLETQYF	TGTGCCAGCAGGGGGACTAGGGATACGTTGGAGACCCAGTACTTC
-	TRBV7-8	TRBJ2-1	TRBD2	CASSLRAGGNEQFF	TGTGCCAGCAGCTTGCGAGCGGGAGGGAATGAGCAGTTCTTC
-	TRBV9	TRBJ2-7	TRBD2	CASSQTSDYEQYF	TGTGCCAGCAGCCAGACTAGCGACTACGAGCAGTACTTC
-	TRBV7-3	TRBJ2-6	TRBD2	CASTHLAGPSGANVLTF	TGTGCCAGCACCCACCTAGCGGGTCCATCTGGGGCCAACGTCCTGACTTTC
-	TRBV6-6	TRBJ1-5	-	CASSYPLQPQHF	TGTGCCAGCAGTTACCCCTTACAGCCCCAGCATTTT
-	TRBV19	TRBJ2-1	-	CASSTWTETNEQFF	TGTGCCAGTAGTACTTGGACAGAAACCAATGAGCAGTTCTTC
-	TRBV15	TRBJ1-2	TRBD1	CATSTGQGATYGYTF	TGTGCCACCAGCACCGGACAGGGGGCCACCTATGGCTACACCTTC
-	TRBV10-2	TRBJ1-5	TRBD1	CASSGTGKNQPQHF	TGCGCCAGCAGTGGGACAGGGAAGAATCAGCCCCAGCATTTT
-	TRBV11-3	TRBJ2-7	-	CASSLDSFSYEQYF	TGTGCCAGCAGCTTAGACAGTTTTTCCTACGAGCAGTACTTC
-	TRBV4-2	TRBJ2-7	-	CASSQVIPGLYEQYF	TGTGCCAGCAGCCAAGTTATACCAGGGCTATACGAGCAGTACTTC
-	TRBV27	TRBJ2-7	-	CASSRDTYEQYF	TGTGCCAGCAGCCGGGACACCTACGAGCAGTACTTC
-	TRBV5-1	TRBJ1-5	-	CASSFEGNQPQHF	TGCGCCAGCAGCTTCGAGGGCAATCAGCCCCAGCATTTT
-	TRBV2	TRBJ2-5	-	CASSELTNEETQYF	TGTGCCAGCAGTGAATTGACTAACGAAGAGACCCAGTACTTC
few	TRBV9	TRBJ1-1	-	CASSGIPGTEYGTEAFF	TGTGCCAGCAGCGGAATCCCGGGGACTGAGTATGGCACTGAAGCTTTCTTT
-	TRBV9	TRBJ2-1	TRBD2	CASSDTGTRMTGEQFF	TGTGCCAGCAGCGACACCGGGACTAGAATGACTGGTGAGCAGTTCTTC
-	TRBV15	TRBJ1-1	-	CATTHRGATNTEAFF	TGTGCCACCACCCATCGCGGGGCCACGAACACTGAAGCTTTCTTT
-	TRBV28	TRBJ2-7	TRBD2	CASSLIAGAYEQYF	TGTGCCAGCAGTTTGATAGCGGGGGCCTACGAGCAGTACTTC
-	TRBV27	TRBJ2-7	-	CASSSETGTKYEQYF	TGTGCCAGCAGTTCTGAGACAGGAACTAAATACGAGCAGTACTTC
-	TRBV21-1	TRBJ2-7	-	CASSNRLAGDSYEQYF	TGTGCCAGCAGCAACAGACTAGCGGGGGACAGCTACGAGCAGTACTTC
-	TRBV4-1	TRBJ1-1	TRBD1	CASTQGGTEAFF	TGCGCCAGCACCCAGGGGGGGACTGAAGCTTTCTTT
-	TRBV7-2	TRBJ1-2	-	CASSGQGAQINHRYGYTF	TGTGCCAGCAGCGGACAAGGGGCGCAGATTAATCACCGGTATGGCTACACCTTC
-	TRBV27	TRBJ1-1	-	CASSSVTAMNTEAFF	TGTGCCAGCAGTTCCGTGACAGCTATGAACACTGAAGCTTTCTTT
-	TRBV5-1	TRBJ2-7	-	CASSFEDEQYF	TGCGCCAGCAGCTTTGAGGACGAGCAGTACTTC
-	TRBV28	TRBJ2-7	-	CASMERDRPYEQYF	TGTGCCAGCATGGAGCGGGACAGGCCTTACGAGCAGTACTTC
-	TRBV19	TRBJ2-5	TRBD1	CASSDGTAKETQYF	TGTGCCAGTAGTGACGGGACAGCGAAAGAGACCCAGTACTTC
-	TRBV28	TRBJ2-7	-	CASREGVYEQYF	TGTGCCAGCAGGGAGGGAGTCTACGAGCAGTACTTC